These T cell receptor beta chains were read from a single sample in a study of CD8 T cells in Susac syndrome. Each CDR3 protein gets one entry after TCRdb re-called the immunoSEQ multiplex PCR reads with MiXCR. The sample holds some 180,000 distinct CDR3 sequences, roughly nine tenths seen once. What was sequenced was CD4+ T cells from PBMCs. These TCRs come from a human donor with Susac syndrome. Both conserved end residues are part of each CDR3. D genes are given only for firm matches. Clone size is given for some rows only: seen once, a few or many times, or a class if the clone is expanded.

J gene,D gene,V gene,clone size,CDR3 DNA,CDR3 protein
TRBJ1-1,-,TRBV7-9,-,TGTGCCAGCAGCTTACTCTTGATGGCTGAAGCTTTCTTT,CASSLLLMAEAFF
TRBJ1-1,-,TRBV12-3/TRBV12-4,-,TGTGCCAGCAGCCGTAGGCCCACGAACACTGAAGCTTTCTTT,CASSRRPTNTEAFF
TRBJ2-1,TRBD2,TRBV24-1,-,TGTGCCACCAGTGACCATGGACTAGCGGGAGTAGTTGAGCAGTTCTTC,CATSDHGLAGVVEQFF
TRBJ1-3,-,TRBV20-1,few,TGCAGTGCTAGAACGGCCTCTGGAAACACCATATATTTT,CSARTASGNTIYF
TRBJ1-1,-,TRBV6-1,-,TGTGCCAGCAGTGAACACAGCCTAGGGACTGAAGCTTTCTTT,CASSEHSLGTEAFF
TRBJ1-3,-,TRBV15,-,TGTGCCACCAGCAGAGAAACAGGGCCAGGAAACACCATATATTTT,CATSRETGPGNTIYF
TRBJ2-1,-,TRBV28,-,TGTGCCAGCTTGGACGGACGATCCAATGAGCAGTTCTTC,CASLDGRSNEQFF
TRBJ2-5,-,TRBV14,-,TGTGCCAGCAGCCACTTTACCCGGACTACCCAAGAGACCCAGTACTTC,CASSHFTRTTQETQYF
TRBJ2-7,TRBD1,TRBV5-1,-,TGCGCCAGCAGGTTGGGGTGGACAGGGCTCTACGAGCAGTACTTC,CASRLGWTGLYEQYF
TRBJ2-7,-,TRBV20-1,-,TGCAGTGCTAGGGATTCGGCCCCCTACGAGCAGTACTTC,CSARDSAPYEQYF
TRBJ2-2,TRBD2,TRBV4-1,-,TGCGCCAGCAGCCAATACGGGACTAGCGGGAACACCGGGGAGCTGTTTTTT,CASSQYGTSGNTGELFF